This TCR beta chain emerged from a study of blood T cell repertoires in COVID-19. Study in general: Samples representing acute and convalescent COVID-19 were sourced from the United States, Italy and Spain. The cDNA or gDNA used as material had been derived from T cells, B-cell-depleted T cells, or PBMCs.

Original processing methods: From reference gene primer amplification, estimates of nucleated cell counts were derived. The data were produced by immunoSEQ multiplex PCR, yet TCRdb's version contains in-frame clones alone and is incomplete. V and J calls and clone size are copied from that table; D and trimming were computed from the DNA. This table has over 60,000 clones, about 78% appearing once. This clonotype was sampled from a woman older than 75 with acute or convalescent COVID-19. Specimen: peripheral blood.

For the CDR3, the DNA is TGTGCCAGTTCCGATCTAGCGGGAGGCCCCGAGCAGTACTTC. This codes for CASSDLAGGPEQYF. The chain links TRBV19 to TRBJ2-7; 11 positions agree with TRBD2. J lost 6 bases, V lost 8 bases, and 9 bases had no gene match. In germline, CDR1 is LNHDA, CDR2 SQIVND (reference sequence). This CDR3 is 14 amino acids long.